This T cell receptor (beta chain) comes out of a study of early T cells in non-severe SARS-CoV-2 infection. Regarding the study as a whole: Matching with VDJdb favored anti-spike CD8 responses (missing private and CD4 specificities).

Individual cDNA molecules carried attached unique molecular identifiers. From the 5' RACE reads, TCRdb called clonotypes with MiXCR, one entry per CDR3 protein. The sample records about 52,000 distinct CDR3 sequences, 8% to 10% being singletons. This clonotype was recorded a few times. Its target is unknown. The J segment lost 3 bases and the V segment lost 1 base, leaving 1 base of the junction unmatched. Germline lookup yields CDR1 SGHTA and CDR2 FQGNSA. This CDR3 has 15 residues. This TCR derives from an adult who was a healthcare worker with PCR-confirmed SARS-CoV-2 infection or an uninfected control (not recorded which). The chain joins TRBV7-2 to TRBJ2-2, with TRBD2 matching over 8 bases. Sequencing was done on a sample of whole blood. Here the CDR3 DNA reads TGTGCCAGCAGCTTAGGACTAGCGTACACCGGGGAGCTGTTTTTT. Its translation: CASSLGLAYTGELFF.